This TCR beta chain originates from a study of molecular identifiers for immune sequencing clone quantification (dated by TCRdb to the late 2010s). Concerning the study at large: For a replicate experiment, RNA from about 20,000 or 100,000 naive CD8 T cells was divided into five aliquots, of which four were sequenced. This methods study benchmarked molecular-identifier clustering-based TCR repertoire sequencing (MIDCIRS) and TCR RNA copy counting, using CD8 T cells to do so.

From the cysteine through the phenylalanine, the CDR3 covers 13 amino acids. The DNA shown is the 39-base CDR3, in frame from base 1. For CDR1 and CDR2, the germline V gene lists SQVTM and ANQGSEA. Trimming takes 6 bases from V and 5 bases from J, and the germline ends sit 17 bases apart. The sample holds a few counts of this clonotype. Its antigen is currently not known. No quality values exist for individual bases; no much larger clone is one base distant. Libraries of naive CD8 T cells were built from anywhere between roughly 17,000 and 1,100,000 sorted cells, with 10%, 30% or 50% of the purified RNA used. Naive CD8 T cells were FACS-sorted as CD8+CD4-CCR7+CD45RA+ on a BD FACSAria II into RLT Plus buffer. Detection sensitivity was tested by spiking Jurkat RNA equal to roughly nine TCR copies' worth into samples containing about 19,000-1,000,000 naive CD8 T cells. Enrichment of CD8 T cells was done with RosetteSep CD8+ T Cell Enrichment Cocktail plus Ficoll-Paque, and ACK red cell lysis came afterward.

To prepare the library, PCR was applied. Sequenced on an Illumina HiSeq 4000. Bulk TCR libraries were made following a previously described method, with the TCR primers given in Table S5. The Qiagen AllPrep DNA/RNA kit was used to purify total RNA. Before analysis, reads from multiple sequencing runs of one library were combined. The original methods were these. Only reads with exact TCR constant sequence were kept, trimmed to 150 nt, and grouped by their 12-nt molecular barcodes. Reads inside each barcode group were sub-clustered using a 15% Levenshtein threshold, and a quality-weighted consensus sequence was constructed for each RNA molecule. Non-functional sequences were removed, as were lower-count sequences one edit away from another. On the basis of fitting two negative binomial distributions, barcode sub-clusters with fewer than 20% of the maximum read count were discarded. Through fastp at Q25 and MiXCR, TCRdb rebuilt clones from the public reads, retaining in-frame beta chains. Each entry merges the rows of one CDR3 protein and shows their most common DNA and genes. The V and J calls and clone size are TCRdb's, not the authors'. This sample comprises about half a million distinct CDR3 sequences, roughly 23% of them detected only once. About 0.8% of the sample is taken by the ten largest.

The research as a whole found: Spiked-in Jurkat TCR RNA (about 10 copies' worth), which is not part of the donor repertoire, was contained in the naive libraries. Highly expanded clone sizes could be underestimated if identical TCR molecules share a barcode. Clones above 20 RNA copies held over 99% of molecules in CMV-specific effector cells but under 1% in naive cells. Modeling estimated 3 to 3.5 recovered TCR RNA copies per cell, compared with 9.5 to 10 by digital PCR, which implies about 30% capture efficiency. Spiked-in Jurkat TCR RNA equal to a single cell's worth was reported to be detectable even within one million naive CD8 T cells. Without barcode sub-clustering, chimeric consensus sequences inflated TCR diversity; chimeras reached as high as 47%.

This clonotype originated in a human donor in good health. Some libraries in this study had Jurkat cell RNA spiked in. The sequenced sample consisted of naive CD8+ T cells from blood, with Jurkat cell RNA spiked in. What the cell subset or site label conveys for this sample: FACS-sorted CD8+CD4-CCR7+CD45RA+ naive T cells. The V and J genes are TRBV29-1 and TRBJ2-7; a weak D assignment points to TRBD2 (6 bases agree). The DNA sequence is as follows: TGCAGCGTGGAAAGGGACTCAGAGAACGAGCAGTACTTC. This yields the protein CSVERDSENEQYF.